The sequence of this TCR beta chain was determined in a study of CD8+ T cells in alopecia areata. Study-level points and caveats: Scalp and blood retained many expanded lesional clones during tofacitinib. The study found higher clonality in lesional than normal scalp, especially in alopecia totalis/universalis. Among the top 100, expanded CD8+ clones were significantly decreased by tofacitinib, as was scalp clonality. Shared TCR sequences were less clear between patients than in mice, possibly partly from HLA diversity.

The treatment here: oral pan-JAK inhibitor, 5-10 mg twice daily. This clone has a count of ten or more. What it binds is unknown. Germline-derived CDR1 and CDR2 are SGHRS and YFSETQ. CDR3 length: 15 residues. Deletions cut 0 bases from V and 1 base from J, with 8 bases between. cDNA prepared by RNA extraction and subsequent reverse transcription served as the template for sequencing. The data were produced by immunoSEQ multiplex PCR, yet TCRdb's version contains in-frame clones alone and is incomplete. The data contain fewer than 250,000 clones, 35% to 45% of them seen just once; the ten biggest clones take up 0.45% to 0.55%.

The receptor was isolated from a human donor with alopecia areata. The V call is TRBV5-1, the J call TRBJ1-5; maybe TRBD1 (5 bases). Sequencing used CD4+ T cells sorted from blood, obtained at week 34, from a patient treated with tofacitinib. In DNA, the CDR3 is TGCGCCAGCAGCTTGGGTGGGACCAGCAATCAGCCCCAGCATTTT. It specifies CASSLGGTSNQPQHF.